This T cell receptor beta chain comes out of a study of OX40 agonist ivuxolimab in advanced cancers. The CDR3 is 16 amino acids. Germline V gene sequence: CDR1 SGHRS, CDR2 YFSETQ. V was pared by 4 bases and J by 5 bases, with 9 bases of the junction left unmatched. Using immunoSEQ multiplex PCR, the repertoire was profiled, and TCRdb retains in-frame clones only, with some absent. There are tens of thousands of clones in the sample; over 80% occur only once, and approximately 2% lies in the top ten. The chain couples TRBV5-1 to TRBJ2-2; 9 positions match TRBD1. This TCR derives from an adult with an advanced solid tumor such as melanoma, head and neck, liver or kidney cancer. This sample comprised CD4+ or CD8+ T cells sorted from blood, obtained in a trial of the OX40 agonist ivuxolimab. The DNA of the CDR3 is TGCGCCAGCAGCCCTACCGGGACAGGGTATACCGGGGAGCTGTTTTTT. Translated, it gives CASSPTGTGYTGELFF.